These 15 T cell receptor beta chains share one sample of origin, sequenced in a study of shared clonotypes between healthy human individuals. Only in-frame clones appear in the TCRdb table, and some are missing; sequencing was by immunoSEQ multiplex PCR. The sample lists 500,000 or so clones, 95% to 96% occurring once. The sample comprised naive CD4+ T cells sorted from blood. Indicated subset: CD45RA+ positively selected. These receptors came from a woman between 25 and 40 years old in good health.

V and J are TRBV27 and TRBJ1-5; D is ambiguous. There are 13 residues in the CDR3. Trimming removed 5 bases from V and 7 bases from J, with 12 bases in between. From germline, CDR1 is MNHEY and CDR2 SMNVEV (reference sequence). The CDR3 coding sequence is TGTGCCAGCAGTCCTCGCCTTGTGCAGCCCCAGCATTTT. Residues: CASSPRLVQPQHF.

The chain carries TRBV7-9 and TRBJ2-1; 11 bases are shared with TRBD2. This CDR3 has 17 amino acids. The germline CDR1 and CDR2 sequences are SEHNR and FQNEAQ (reference sequence). Losses at the gene ends were 1 base for V and 4 bases for J; bases not matched to a gene: 6. The CDR3 spells CASSLGSGTSGYNEQFF. DNA of the CDR3: TGTGCCAGCAGCTTAGGTTCGGGGACTAGCGGATACAATGAGCAGTTCTTC.

The chain has TRBV18 and TRBJ1-2; TRBD1 aligns across 10 bases. V gave up 5 bases and J gave up 1 base; unmatched junction bases: 10. CDR3 length: 17 amino acids. Germline CDR1 is KGHSH and CDR2 is LQKENI. The CDR3 coding sequence is TGTGCCAGCTCAACGGGACAGGGGAACGATTATAACTATGGCTACACCTTC. It translates to CASSTGQGNDYNYGYTF.

This clone has more than one count but fewer than ten. The chain links TRBV12-5 to TRBJ1-5; D remains unclear. The V gene lost 10 bases and the J gene lost 0 bases, with 10 bases spanning the gap. The germline V gene encodes CDR1 LGHNT and CDR2 FRNRAP. This CDR3 region has 13 residues. CDR3 sequence reads: CAIISYSNQPQHF. The CDR3 DNA reads TGTGCTATTATCAGTTATAGCAATCAGCCCCAGCATTTT.

This chain uses TRBV27 with TRBJ2-1; TRBD2 might be the D (5 bases). This CDR3 has 15 amino acids. The germline V gene encodes CDR1 MNHEY and CDR2 SMNVEV (reference sequence). V dropped 2 bases and J dropped 7 bases, with 15 bases sitting between them. The CDR3 DNA reads as TGTGCCAGCAGTTTAAGAGGGTCCTCCGGTAATGAGCAGTTCTTC. Translation: CASSLRGSSGNEQFF.

The chain combines TRBV6-5 with TRBJ1-2; D might be TRBD1 (6 bases). This CDR3 comprises 12 residues. Between the trimmed V and J ends, which lost 8 bases and 7 bases, there was a span of 14 bases. Germline V CDR1 and CDR2: MNHEY, SVGAGI. CDR3 sequence (DNA): TGTGCCAGCGGTACAGGGATGGGTGGCTACACCTTC. Amino acid sequence: CASGTGMGGYTF.

The J gene is TRBJ2-6, the V gene TRBV4-2, with TRBD1 identical over 12 bases. This CDR3 contains 18 residues. The J segment lost 4 bases and the V segment lost 1 base, leaving 5 bases of the junction unmatched. CDR1 is LGHNA and CDR2 is YNFKEQ in the germline V gene. CDR3 sequence (DNA): TGTGCCAGCAGCCAAGCGGGACAGGGGGCAGAAGGGGCCAACGTCCTGACTTTC. It is translated as CASSQAGQGAEGANVLTF.

The chain employs TRBV6-5 and TRBJ2-1; 9 nucleotides agree with TRBD1. After removal of 8 bases from V and 3 bases from J, the junction contained 8 bases not matched to a gene. Germline assignment: CDR1 MNHEY and CDR2 SVGAGI. CDR3 length: 15 residues. The CDR3 sequence: CASRTGTGIYNEQFF. The CDR3 bases are TGTGCCAGCCGAACCGGGACAGGGATCTACAATGAGCAGTTCTTC.

The rearrangement links TRBV7-2 to TRBJ2-7; D is unresolved. V lost 1 base and J lost 5, with 12 bases in between. Germline CDR1 reads SGHTA; CDR2 reads FQGNSA. This CDR3 has 14 amino acids. CDR3 DNA sequence: TGTGCCAGCAGCTTAGTTGGAGTAGGCGACGAGCAGTACTTC. Encoded protein: CASSLVGVGDEQYF.

CDR3 sequence reads: CASIRNSNQPQHF. CDR3 DNA sequence: TGTGCCAGCATTAGAAATAGCAATCAGCCCCAGCATTTT. The V gene is TRBV28, the J gene TRBJ1-5; no definite D call. The germline CDR1 and CDR2 sequences are MDHEN and SYDVKM. V dropped 7 bases and J dropped 0 bases, with 7 bases sitting between them. This CDR3 region has 13 residues.

This rearrangement joins TRBV4-1 to TRBJ2-5; D is perhaps TRBD2 (6 bases). The J call is in doubt because the DNA end fits TRBJ2-7 better. CDR1 and CDR2 from the germline V gene are MGHRA and YSYEKL. CDR3 length: 15 residues. This CDR3 is CASSPQASESYEQYF. The CDR3 nucleotides are TGCGCCAGCAGCCCCCAGGCTAGCGAGAGCTACGAGCAGTACTTC.

The DNA of the CDR3 is TGTGCCACCAGCATCCGCCGGGACGGCCGTCCCTATGGCTACACCTTC. Translation: CATSIRRDGRPYGYTF. This chain uses TRBV15 with TRBJ1-2, with D tentatively TRBD1 (5 bases). The germline V and J ends were trimmed by 4 bases and 4 bases, with 19 bases remaining between them. The CDR3 covers 16 residues. CDR1 is LNHNV, CDR2 YYDKDF, per germline (reference sequence).

On this clone itself: This sample also contains other DNA sequences that code for the same CDR3. The genes are TRBV7-9 and TRBJ1-6, with 8 bases that match TRBD1. The CDR3 has 14 amino acids. Germline V gives CDR1 SEHNR, CDR2 FQNEAQ (reference sequence). V lost 5 bases and J lost 7; bases outside the gene matches: 4. This chain's CDR3 is CASSPDRGNSPLHF. The CDR3 DNA follows: TGTGCCAGCAGCCCAGACAGGGGAAATTCACCCCTCCACTTT. The full variable domain, rest sourced from reference TRBV7-9 and TRBJ1-6, is DTGVSQNPRHKITKRGQNVTFRCDPISEHNRLYWYRQTLGQGPEFLTYFQNEAQLEKSRLLSDRFSAERPKGSFSTLEIQRTEQGDSAMYLCASSPDRGNSPLHFGNGTRLTVT.

The CDR3 DNA reads TGTGCCAGCAGCTTATCTAGTCGCTCTGGGGCCAACGTCCTGACTTTC. This gives the protein CASSLSSRSGANVLTF. The gene calls are TRBV13 and TRBJ2-6; no clear D. Trimming shortened V by 2 bases and J by 0 bases, and 8 bases separated the two germline ends. Per the germline V gene, CDR1 is PRHDT and CDR2 is FYEKMQ (reference sequence). The CDR3 covers 16 residues.

The genes are TRBV6-6 and TRBJ2-5; D ambiguous. V shed 0 bases and J shed 3 bases, with 8 bases lying between them. Germline V gives CDR1 MNHNY, CDR2 SVGAGI (reference sequence). The CDR3 runs to 14 residues. CDR3 coding DNA: TGTGCCAGCAGTTACTCTGACGGAAAAGAGACCCAGTACTTC. It encodes CASSYSDGKETQYF.